The entry below describes one TCR beta chain. Its antigen is as yet unknown. The V and J ends lost 6 bases and 4 bases, in that order; junction bases with no gene match: 6. Germline V gene lookup returns CDR1 SGHTS and CDR2 YDEGEE. The CDR3 has 13 amino acids. Measured with immunoSEQ multiplex PCR; TCRdb has only the in-frame clones, and not every one. This sample has about 120,000 clones; over 75% occur once, and the top ten carry 3% to 4%. These data are taken from a study of T cell responses to AZD1222 COVID-19 vaccine. Study-wide context: Pooling was applied to second doses at about 4 or about 12 weeks.

Study-level findings and limits: Clonal diversity was possibly underestimated, and white British individuals and females predominated among donors. Elevations in Spike-specific TCR breadth and depth followed administration of two AZD1222 doses. None of the repertoires were sampled until the peak T cell response had passed.

The chain combines TRBV5-8 with TRBJ1-2; 7 positions agree with TRBD1. The sample in question was peripheral blood, obtained on day 0 of AZD1222 vaccination. The clonotype was recovered from an adult in good health. CDR3 protein: CASTTGTAYGYTF. As DNA, the CDR3 is TGTGCCAGCACCACGGGGACAGCCTATGGCTACACCTTC.